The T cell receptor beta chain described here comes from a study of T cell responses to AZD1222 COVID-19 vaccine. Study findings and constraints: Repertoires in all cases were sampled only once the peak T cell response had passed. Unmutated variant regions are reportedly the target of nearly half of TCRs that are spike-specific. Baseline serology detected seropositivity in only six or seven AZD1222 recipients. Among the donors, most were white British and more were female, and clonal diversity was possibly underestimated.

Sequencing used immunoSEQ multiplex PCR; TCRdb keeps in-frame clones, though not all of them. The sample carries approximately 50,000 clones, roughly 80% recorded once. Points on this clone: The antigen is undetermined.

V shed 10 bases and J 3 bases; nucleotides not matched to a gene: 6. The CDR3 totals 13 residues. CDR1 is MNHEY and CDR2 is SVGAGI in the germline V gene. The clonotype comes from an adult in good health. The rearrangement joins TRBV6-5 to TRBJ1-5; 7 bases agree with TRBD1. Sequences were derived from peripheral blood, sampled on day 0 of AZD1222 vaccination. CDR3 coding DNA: TGTGCCACCACTCAGGGGGTCAATCAGCCCCAGCATTTT. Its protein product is CATTQGVNQPQHF.